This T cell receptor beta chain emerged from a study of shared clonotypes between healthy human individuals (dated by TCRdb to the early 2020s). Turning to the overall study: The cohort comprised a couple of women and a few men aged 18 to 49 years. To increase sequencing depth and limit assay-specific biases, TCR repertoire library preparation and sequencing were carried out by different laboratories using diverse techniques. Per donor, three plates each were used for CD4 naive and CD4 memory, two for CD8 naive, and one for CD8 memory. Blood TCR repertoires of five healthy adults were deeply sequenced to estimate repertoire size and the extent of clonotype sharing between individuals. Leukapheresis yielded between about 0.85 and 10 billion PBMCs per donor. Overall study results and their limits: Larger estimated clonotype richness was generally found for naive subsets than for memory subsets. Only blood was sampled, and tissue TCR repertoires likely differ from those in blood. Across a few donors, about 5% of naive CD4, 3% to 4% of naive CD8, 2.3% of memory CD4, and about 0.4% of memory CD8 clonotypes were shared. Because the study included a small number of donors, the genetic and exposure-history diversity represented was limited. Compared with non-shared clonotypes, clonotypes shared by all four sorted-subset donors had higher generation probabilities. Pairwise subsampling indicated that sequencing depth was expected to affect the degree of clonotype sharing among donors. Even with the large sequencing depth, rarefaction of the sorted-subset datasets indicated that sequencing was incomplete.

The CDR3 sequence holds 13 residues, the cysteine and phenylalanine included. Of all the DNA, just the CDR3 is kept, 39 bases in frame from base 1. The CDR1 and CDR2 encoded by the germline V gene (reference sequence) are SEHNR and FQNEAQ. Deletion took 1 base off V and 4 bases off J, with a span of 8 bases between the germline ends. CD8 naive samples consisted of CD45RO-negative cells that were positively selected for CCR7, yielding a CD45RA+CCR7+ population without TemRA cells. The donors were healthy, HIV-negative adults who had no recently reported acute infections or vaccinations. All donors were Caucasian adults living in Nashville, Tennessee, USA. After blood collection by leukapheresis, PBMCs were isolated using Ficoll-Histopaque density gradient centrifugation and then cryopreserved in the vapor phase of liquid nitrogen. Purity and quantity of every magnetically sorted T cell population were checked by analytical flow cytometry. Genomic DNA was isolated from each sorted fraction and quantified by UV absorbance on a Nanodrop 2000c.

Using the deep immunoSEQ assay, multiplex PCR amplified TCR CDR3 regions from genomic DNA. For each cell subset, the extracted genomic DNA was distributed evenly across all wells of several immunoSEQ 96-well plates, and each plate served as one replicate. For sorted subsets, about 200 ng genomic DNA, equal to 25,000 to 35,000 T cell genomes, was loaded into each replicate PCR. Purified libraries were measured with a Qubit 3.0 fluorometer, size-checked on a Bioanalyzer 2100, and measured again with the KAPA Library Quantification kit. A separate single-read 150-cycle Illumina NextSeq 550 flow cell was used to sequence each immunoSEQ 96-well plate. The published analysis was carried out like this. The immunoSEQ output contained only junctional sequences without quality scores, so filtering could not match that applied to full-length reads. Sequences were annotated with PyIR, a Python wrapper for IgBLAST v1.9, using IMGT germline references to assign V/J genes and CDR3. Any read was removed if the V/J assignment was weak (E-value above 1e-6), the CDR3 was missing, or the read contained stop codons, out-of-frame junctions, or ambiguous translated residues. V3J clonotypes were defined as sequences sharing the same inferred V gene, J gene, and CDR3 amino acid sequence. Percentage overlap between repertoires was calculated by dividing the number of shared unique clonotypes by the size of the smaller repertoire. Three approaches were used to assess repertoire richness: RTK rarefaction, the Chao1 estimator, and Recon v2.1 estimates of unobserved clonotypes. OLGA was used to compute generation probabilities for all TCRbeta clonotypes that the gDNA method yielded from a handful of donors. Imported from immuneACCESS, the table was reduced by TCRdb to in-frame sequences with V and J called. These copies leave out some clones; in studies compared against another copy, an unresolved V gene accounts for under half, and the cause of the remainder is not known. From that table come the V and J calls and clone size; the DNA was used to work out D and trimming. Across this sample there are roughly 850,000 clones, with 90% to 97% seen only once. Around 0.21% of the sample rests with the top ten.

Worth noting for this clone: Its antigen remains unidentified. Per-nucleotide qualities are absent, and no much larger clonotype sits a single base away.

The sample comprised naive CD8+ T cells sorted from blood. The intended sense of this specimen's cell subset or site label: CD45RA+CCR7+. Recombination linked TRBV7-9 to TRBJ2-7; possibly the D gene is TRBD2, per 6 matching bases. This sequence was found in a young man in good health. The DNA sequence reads TGTGCCAGCAGCTTAGAACTAGCTTACGAGCAGTACTTC. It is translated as CASSLELAYEQYF.